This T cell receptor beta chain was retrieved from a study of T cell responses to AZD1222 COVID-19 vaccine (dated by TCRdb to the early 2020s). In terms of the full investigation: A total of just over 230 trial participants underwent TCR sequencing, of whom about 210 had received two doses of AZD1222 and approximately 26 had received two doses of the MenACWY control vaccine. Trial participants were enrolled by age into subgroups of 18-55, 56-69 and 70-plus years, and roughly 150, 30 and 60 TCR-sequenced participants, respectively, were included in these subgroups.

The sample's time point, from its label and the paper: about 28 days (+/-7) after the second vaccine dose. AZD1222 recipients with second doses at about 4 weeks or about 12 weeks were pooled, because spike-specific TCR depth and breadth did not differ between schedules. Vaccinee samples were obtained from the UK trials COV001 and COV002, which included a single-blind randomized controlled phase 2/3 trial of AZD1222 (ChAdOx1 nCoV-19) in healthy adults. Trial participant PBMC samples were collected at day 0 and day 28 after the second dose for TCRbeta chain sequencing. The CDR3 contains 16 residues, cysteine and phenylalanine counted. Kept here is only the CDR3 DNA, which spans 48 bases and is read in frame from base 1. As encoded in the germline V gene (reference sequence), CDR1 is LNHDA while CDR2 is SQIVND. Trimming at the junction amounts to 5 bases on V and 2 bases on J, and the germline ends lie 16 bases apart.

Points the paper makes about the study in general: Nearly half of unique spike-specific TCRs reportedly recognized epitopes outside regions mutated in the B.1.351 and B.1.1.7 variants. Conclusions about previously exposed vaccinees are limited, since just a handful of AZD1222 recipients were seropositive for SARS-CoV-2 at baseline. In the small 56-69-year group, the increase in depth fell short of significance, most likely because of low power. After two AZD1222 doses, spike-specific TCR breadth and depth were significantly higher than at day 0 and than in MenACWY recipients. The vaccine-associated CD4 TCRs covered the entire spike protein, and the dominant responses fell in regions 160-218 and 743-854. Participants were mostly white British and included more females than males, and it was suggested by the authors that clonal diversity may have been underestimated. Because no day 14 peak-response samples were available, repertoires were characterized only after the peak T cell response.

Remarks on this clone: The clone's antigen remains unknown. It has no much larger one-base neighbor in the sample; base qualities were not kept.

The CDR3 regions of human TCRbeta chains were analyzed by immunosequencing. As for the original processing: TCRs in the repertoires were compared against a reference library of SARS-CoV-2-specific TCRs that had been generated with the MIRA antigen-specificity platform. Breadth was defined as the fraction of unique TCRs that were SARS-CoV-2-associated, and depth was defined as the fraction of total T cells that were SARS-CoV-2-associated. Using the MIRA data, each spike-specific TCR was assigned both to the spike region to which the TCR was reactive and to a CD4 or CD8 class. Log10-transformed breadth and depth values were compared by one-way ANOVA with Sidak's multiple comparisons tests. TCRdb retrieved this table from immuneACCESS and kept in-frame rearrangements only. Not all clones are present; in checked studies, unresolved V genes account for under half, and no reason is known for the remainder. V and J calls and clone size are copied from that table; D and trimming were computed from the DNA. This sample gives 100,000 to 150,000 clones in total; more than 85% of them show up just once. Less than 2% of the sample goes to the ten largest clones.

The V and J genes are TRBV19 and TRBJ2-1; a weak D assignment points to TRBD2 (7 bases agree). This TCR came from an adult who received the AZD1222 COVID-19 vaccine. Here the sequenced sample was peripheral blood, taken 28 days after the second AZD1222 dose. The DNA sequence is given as TGTGCCAGTAGTGATCAGGGGAGGGGGACCTACAATGAGCAGTTCTTC. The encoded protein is CASSDQGRGTYNEQFF.